A selection of T cell receptor beta chains follows, all from one sample in a study of T cell repertoires and Cas9 in healthy adults. Here immunoSEQ multiplex PCR was the method, and the copy in TCRdb shows in-frame clones only, minus some. The repertoire holds about 15,000 clones, with approximately 88% as singletons. Sequences were obtained from Tregs (CD4+, CD25+, CD127-, CD137-, CD154-) from PBMCs; culture status not recorded. The receptors come from a human donor in good health. Each CDR3 is given with its conserved first and last residue. A D gene is named only where the DNA matches it firmly. The size entry is marked missing in some rows and otherwise reads once, few, many or a size class.

CDR3: CASSPGQRNGYTF; DNA: TGTGCCAGCAGCCCGGGACAGAGGAATGGCTACACCTTC; V: TRBV28; size: once; D: TRBD1; J: TRBJ1-2
CDR3: CASSELGGNYGYTF; DNA: TGTGCCAGCAGTGAATTGGGGGGAAACTATGGCTACACCTTC; V: TRBV6-1; size: NA; D: NA; J: TRBJ1-2
CDR3: CASNDRGVFGYTF; DNA: TGTGCCAGCAATGACAGGGGAGTCTTTGGCTACACCTTC; V: TRBV6-1; size: NA; D: TRBD1; J: TRBJ1-2
CDR3: CASSARAGPYEQYF; DNA: TGTGCCAGCAGCGCAAGGGCAGGGCCCTACGAGCAGTACTTC; V: TRBV2; size: NA; D: NA; J: TRBJ2-7
CDR3: CASSLGSYNEQFF; DNA: TGTGCCAGCAGTCTAGGATCATACAATGAGCAGTTCTTC; V: TRBV2; size: NA; D: NA; J: TRBJ2-1
CDR3: CASSYDRASETQYF; DNA: TGTGCCAGCAGTTATGACAGGGCATCGGAGACCCAGTACTTC; V: TRBV7-9; size: NA; D: TRBD1; J: TRBJ2-5
CDR3: CASREGDTGELFF; DNA: TGTGCAAGTCGCGAAGGGGACACCGGGGAGCTGTTTTTT; V: TRBV12-2; size: NA; D: NA; J: TRBJ2-2
CDR3: CASSWGTGPTEAFF; DNA: TGCGCCAGCAGCTGGGGGACAGGGCCCACTGAAGCTTTCTTT; V: TRBV5-1; size: NA; D: TRBD1; J: TRBJ1-1
CDR3: CASSATGAFF; DNA: TGTGCCAGCAGTGCGACAGGCGCTTTCTTT; V: TRBV6-6; size: NA; D: NA; J: TRBJ1-1
CDR3: CASSLGLTNAEAFF; DNA: TGTGCCAGCAGCCTGGGACTCACGAACGCTGAAGCTTTCTTT; V: TRBV7-8; size: NA; D: NA; J: TRBJ1-1
CDR3: CASSLPGDGQETQYF; DNA: TGTGCCAGCAGCTTACCGGGGGACGGACAAGAGACCCAGTACTTC; V: TRBV7-2; size: NA; D: NA; J: TRBJ2-5
CDR3: CASFDTLEEGYTF; DNA: TGTGCCAGTTTTGACACATTGGAAGAGGGCTACACCTTC; V: TRBV19; size: NA; D: NA; J: TRBJ1-2
CDR3: CASREYNEQFF; DNA: TGTGCCAGCAGAGAATACAATGAGCAGTTCTTC; V: TRBV6-6; size: NA; D: NA; J: TRBJ2-1
CDR3: CASSIWTGNQPQHF; DNA: TGTGCCAGTAGTATCTGGACTGGCAATCAGCCCCAGCATTTT; V: TRBV19; size: once; D: NA; J: TRBJ1-5
CDR3: CASSYLLAPYEQYF; DNA: TGTGCCAGCAGTTACCTACTAGCGCCGTACGAGCAGTACTTC; V: TRBV6-5; size: once; D: TRBD2; J: TRBJ2-7
CDR3: CASSLGHLDQPQHF; DNA: TGCGCCAGCAGTCTCGGACACCTGGATCAGCCCCAGCATTTT; V: TRBV23-1; size: NA; D: NA; J: TRBJ1-5
CDR3: CASSPTGISSYEQYF; DNA: TGTGCCAGCAGTCCCACGGGGATAAGCTCCTACGAGCAGTACTTC; V: TRBV2; size: NA; D: NA; J: TRBJ2-7
CDR3: CASSFPEYVVYNSPLHF; DNA: TGTGCCAGCAGCTTTCCTGAATACGTCGTGTATAATTCACCCCTCCACTTT; V: TRBV5-6; size: NA; D: NA; J: TRBJ1-6
CDR3: CASSPGDSYNEQFF; DNA: TGTGCCAGCTCACCAGGGGACTCCTACAATGAGCAGTTCTTC; V: TRBV18; size: NA; D: NA; J: TRBJ2-1
CDR3: CASRDTGVGEAFF; DNA: TGTGCCAGCAGAGATACAGGGGTTGGTGAAGCTTTCTTT; V: TRBV6-5; size: NA; D: TRBD1; J: TRBJ1-1
CDR3: CASSAIGTSGTSETQYF; DNA: TGTGCCAGTAGTGCGATCGGGACTAGCGGAACCTCAGAGACCCAGTACTTC; V: TRBV19; size: NA; D: TRBD2; J: TRBJ2-5
CDR3: CASSVSAHSYNEQFF; DNA: TGTGCCAGCAGCGTTTCAGCCCACTCCTACAATGAGCAGTTCTTC; V: TRBV9; size: NA; D: NA; J: TRBJ2-1
CDR3: CASSYVRGGRDEQFF; DNA: TGTGCCAGCAGTTACGTTAGGGGGGGCAGGGATGAGCAGTTCTTC; V: TRBV6-6; size: NA; D: NA; J: TRBJ2-1
CDR3: CASSKWTGFGDEQFF; DNA: TGTGCCAGCAGCAAATGGACAGGGTTCGGGGATGAGCAGTTCTTC; V: TRBV9; size: few; D: TRBD1; J: TRBJ2-1
CDR3: CASSPAPGLEAFF; DNA: TGTGCCAGCAGCCCGGCTCCGGGCCTTGAAGCTTTCTTT; V: TRBV11-2; size: NA; D: NA; J: TRBJ1-1
CDR3: CASSLAQGAYEQYF; DNA: TGTGCCAGCAGCTTGGCCCAGGGGGCTTACGAGCAGTACTTC; V: TRBV5-6; size: NA; D: TRBD1; J: TRBJ2-7
CDR3: CASTQAALYGYTF; DNA: TGTGCCAGTACCCAGGCAGCCCTCTATGGCTACACCTTC; V: TRBV19; size: NA; D: NA; J: TRBJ1-2
CDR3: CASSDTPGQFSGANVLTF; DNA: TGTGCCAGTAGTGATACACCGGGACAGTTCTCTGGGGCCAACGTCCTGACTTTC; V: TRBV19; size: NA; D: TRBD1; J: TRBJ2-6
CDR3: CASSWGGYNEQFF; DNA: TGTGCCAGCAGTTGGGGCGGCTACAATGAGCAGTTCTTC; V: TRBV6-5; size: NA; D: NA; J: TRBJ2-1
CDR3: CASNHGGGSGTEAFF; DNA: TGTGCCAGCAATCATGGAGGGGGCTCTGGCACTGAAGCTTTCTTT; V: TRBV9; size: few; D: TRBD1; J: TRBJ1-1
CDR3: CASSLAGGAGYGYTF; DNA: TGCGCCAGCAGCTTGGCAGGGGGCGCAGGCTATGGCTACACCTTC; V: TRBV5-1; size: once; D: TRBD1; J: TRBJ1-2
CDR3: CATSSGRANTEAFF; DNA: TGTGCCACTTCGTCGGGCAGAGCAAACACTGAAGCTTTCTTT; V: TRBV19; size: NA; D: NA; J: TRBJ1-1
CDR3: CASSFPGPTDTQYF; DNA: TGTGCCAGCAGCTTTCCGGGACCCACAGATACGCAGTATTTT; V: TRBV6-1; size: NA; D: NA; J: TRBJ2-3
CDR3: CASSLAASTDTQYF; DNA: TGTGCCAGCAGCTTAGCAGCCAGCACAGATACGCAGTATTTT; V: TRBV7-9; size: NA; D: NA; J: TRBJ2-3
CDR3: CASTRRSYQPQHF; DNA: TGTGCCAGCACGCGGAGGTCCTATCAGCCCCAGCATTTT; V: TRBV21-1; size: NA; D: NA; J: TRBJ1-5
CDR3: CASRTGGLYNEQFF; DNA: TGTGCCAGCCGTACAGGGGGCCTCTACAATGAGCAGTTCTTC; V: TRBV18; size: NA; D: TRBD1; J: TRBJ2-1
CDR3: CASSPGRTNEKLFF; DNA: TGCGCCAGCAGCCCCGGGAGGACTAATGAAAAACTGTTTTTT; V: TRBV4-1; size: NA; D: NA; J: TRBJ1-4
CDR3: CASSQRTNFYNEQFF; DNA: TGTGCCAGCAGCCAAAGGACTAATTTCTACAATGAGCAGTTCTTC; V: TRBV11-2; size: NA; D: NA; J: TRBJ2-1
CDR3: CSATGWNEQFF; DNA: TGCAGTGCTACAGGGTGGAATGAGCAGTTCTTC; V: TRBV20-1; size: NA; D: NA; J: TRBJ2-1
CDR3: CASSPGGTGFRNEQFF; DNA: TGTGCCAGCAGCCCTGGCGGGACAGGGTTTCGAAATGAGCAGTTCTTC; V: TRBV7-3; size: NA; D: TRBD1; J: TRBJ2-1
CDR3: CASSFSTAGNTEAFF; DNA: TGCGCCAGCAGCTTTTCGACAGCGGGGAACACTGAAGCTTTCTTT; V: TRBV5-1; size: NA; D: NA; J: TRBJ1-1
CDR3: CASSAENSPLHF; DNA: TGCGCCAGCAGCGCAGAAAATTCACCCCTCCACTTT; V: TRBV5-1; size: NA; D: NA; J: TRBJ1-6
CDR3: CASSQFRDRVYNEQFF; DNA: TGTGCCAGCAGCCAATTCCGGGACAGGGTGTACAATGAGCAGTTCTTC; V: TRBV14; size: NA; D: TRBD1; J: TRBJ2-1